This is a list of T cell receptor beta chains from one sample in a study of beta chain features in type 1 diabetes. Profiling relied on immunoSEQ multiplex PCR, and the TCRdb table lists in-frame clones only, not all of them. The table records about 290,000 clones, under 8.5% of them present only once. Sequenced input: central memory CD4+ T cells from blood. The receptors were gathered from a woman in her late teens or twenties in good health. The CDR3 runs from the conserved cysteine through the conserved F or W. D genes are given only for firm matches.

j_call v_call d_call cdr3_aa
TRBJ2-3 TRBV11-2 . CASSLARGRDFGTQYF
TRBJ1-6 TRBV28 . CASSAFTSYNSPLHF
TRBJ2-3 TRBV28 TRBD2 CASSPGTSGGPSTDTQYF
TRBJ2-7 TRBV14 . CASSQDLASGTPPSF
TRBJ1-3 TRBV7-2 TRBD1 CASSPPGRGPGNTIYF
TRBJ1-1 TRBV7-3 . CASSSSQGEAFF
TRBJ1-1 TRBV5-1 . CASSIQGWEDEAFF
TRBJ2-7 TRBV5-6 TRBD1 CASSLQQGVEQYF
TRBJ1-2 TRBV28 . CASSETGDYGYTF
TRBJ1-4 TRBV15 TRBD1 CATSLDRAWDEKLFF
TRBJ1-2 TRBV5-4 . CASSVGHYGYTF
TRBJ2-3 TRBV7-3 . CASSFGHEDTQYF
TRBJ1-2 TRBV28 . CASSSFNMGYGYTF
TRBJ2-6 TRBV7-6 TRBD1 CASSLRRQGTGANVLTF
TRBJ1-5 TRBV6-5 . CASGRGPARPQHF
TRBJ1-1 TRBV7-8 . CASSSGDANTEAFF
TRBJ1-1 TRBV9 . CASSSFGRGLNTEAFF
TRBJ2-5 TRBV5-5 . CASSLVVSQETQYF
TRBJ1-1 TRBV4-3 . CASSQDGGLTEAFF
TRBJ2-2 TRBV30 . CAWIRGSGVTGELFF
TRBJ1-1 TRBV11-2 . CASSLEQRMNTEAFF
TRBJ2-3 TRBV4-3 . CASSHQVDGVTDTQYF
TRBJ1-4 TRBV7-8 . CASSPRGPTNEKLFF
TRBJ2-3 TRBV30 . CAWRAGDTQYF
TRBJ2-5 TRBV5-1 . CASSSGTPRETQYF
TRBJ1-1 TRBV7-3 TRBD1 CASSLGQHTEAFF
TRBJ2-7 TRBV10-3 TRBD1 CAISDHNSGQGAEQYF
TRBJ2-2 TRBV5-5 TRBD2 CAGGLAETGELFF
TRBJ2-6 TRBV11-2 . CASSLKLSGANVLTF
TRBJ1-2 TRBV6-5 TRBD1 CASKMGQGVYGYTF
TRBJ1-1 TRBV7-9 . CASSLAGAHQNTEAFF
TRBJ2-6 TRBV7-8 . CASSPKFSGANVLTF
TRBJ2-5 TRBV5-5 TRBD2 CASSRPFSGGGETQYF